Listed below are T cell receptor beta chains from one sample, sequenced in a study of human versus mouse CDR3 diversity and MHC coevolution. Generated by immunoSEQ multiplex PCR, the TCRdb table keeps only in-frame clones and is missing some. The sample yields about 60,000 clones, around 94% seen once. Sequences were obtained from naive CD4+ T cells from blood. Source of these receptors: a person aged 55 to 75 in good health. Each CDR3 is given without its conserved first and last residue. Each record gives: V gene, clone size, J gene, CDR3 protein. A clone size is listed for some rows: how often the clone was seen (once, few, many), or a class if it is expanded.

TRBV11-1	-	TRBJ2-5	ASSPSGTSGRALETQY
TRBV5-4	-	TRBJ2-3	ASSLASGRDTQY
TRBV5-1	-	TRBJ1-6	ASSLEAVQGESPLH
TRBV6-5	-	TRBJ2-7	ASSDWAGPQH
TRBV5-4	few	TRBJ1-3	ASSLAGARNTIY
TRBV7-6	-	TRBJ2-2	ASSVQANTGELF
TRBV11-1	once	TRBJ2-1	ASSLGLAYNEQF
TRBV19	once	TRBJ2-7	ASSRTSGGTYEQY
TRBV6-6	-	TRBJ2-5	ASSGDYQETQY
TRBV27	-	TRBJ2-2	ASSFSGRAVGELF